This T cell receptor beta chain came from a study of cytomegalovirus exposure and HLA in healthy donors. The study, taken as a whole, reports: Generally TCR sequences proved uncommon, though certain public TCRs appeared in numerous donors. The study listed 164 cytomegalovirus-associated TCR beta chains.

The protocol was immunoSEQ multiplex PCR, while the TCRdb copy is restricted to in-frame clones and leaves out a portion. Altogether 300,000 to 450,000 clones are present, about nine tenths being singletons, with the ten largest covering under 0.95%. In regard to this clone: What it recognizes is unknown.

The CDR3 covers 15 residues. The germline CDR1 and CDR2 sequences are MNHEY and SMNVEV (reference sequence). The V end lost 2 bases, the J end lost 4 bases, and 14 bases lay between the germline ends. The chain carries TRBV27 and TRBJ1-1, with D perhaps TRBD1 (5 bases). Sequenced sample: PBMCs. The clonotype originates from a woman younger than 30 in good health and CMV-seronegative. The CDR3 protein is CASSLTGVGRTEAFF. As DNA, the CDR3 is TGTGCCAGCAGTTTAACGGGGGTTGGACGCACTGAAGCTTTCTTT.